Sequencing of this T cell receptor beta chain was carried out in a study of T cell responses to AZD1222 COVID-19 vaccine. Whole-study context: It was second doses at about 4 or about 12 weeks that were pooled. Study-level results: Baseline antibody screening turned up just 6 or 7 seropositive AZD1222 recipients.

Comments on this clone: As yet, its antigen is unknown.

The CDR3 sequence is 16 residues long. Sequencing used immunoSEQ multiplex PCR; TCRdb keeps in-frame clones, though not all of them. The repertoire holds some 170,000 clones, around 90% seen once, with 1.6% in the top ten. This receptor was identified in an adult in good health. This rearrangement joins TRBV21-1 to TRBJ1-5; TRBD1 is taken as the D call from the table, unchecked against the DNA. TRBV21-1 represents a pseudogene. Sequenced here: peripheral blood, sampled on day 0 of AZD1222 vaccination. CDR3 nucleotide sequence: TGTGCCAGCAGCAACCGGTGGGACAGGGGCAATCAGCCCCAGCATTTT. Translating it yields CASSNRWDRGNQPQHF.